The sequence of this T cell receptor (beta chain) was determined in a study of long-term antiretroviral therapy in people with HIV. Study-wide findings and caveats: Diversity measured after ART increased yet remained under transplant donor controls.

With V trimmed by 4 bases and J by 0 bases, 4 bases remained unmatched. CDR3 length: 15 amino acids. CDR1 and CDR2 from the germline V gene are SGHKS and YYEKEE (reference sequence). The assay used was immunoSEQ (version v3.0), run at survey level. The method was immunoSEQ multiplex PCR; TCRdb's version includes in-frame clones alone and lacks a portion of them. Of about 16,000 clones listed, 60% to 80% are singletons. As to this clone: Its target is not known.

Sequences were derived from unsorted PBMCs, sampled 1.5 years before starting antiretroviral therapy. J is TRBJ1-3 and V is TRBV5-5, with 7 bases identical to TRBD1. This clonotype originated in a woman aged 45-65 years with HIV. The CDR3 nucleotides read TGTGCCAGCAGCCGTGGGGACAGCTCTGGAAACACCATATATTTT. Translating it yields CASSRGDSSGNTIYF.